This is a list of T cell receptor beta chains from one sample in a study of blood T cell repertoires in COVID-19. The protocol was immunoSEQ multiplex PCR, while the TCRdb copy is restricted to in-frame clones and leaves out a portion. The sample has 80,000 to 100,000 clones, approximately 87% seen once; the top ten hold around 1.5%. Material for sequencing was peripheral blood. These receptors originate from a human donor with active COVID-19. The donor label of this sample is uncertain. The CDR3 runs from the conserved cysteine through the conserved F or W. Fields, in order: D gene, V gene, clone size, J gene, CDR3 protein, CDR3 DNA. A D gene is named only where the DNA matches it firmly. The size field is filled for only some rows; it gives once, few, many or a size class.

D: -
V: TRBV15
size: -
J: TRBJ2-1
CDR3: CATSRDFSRYNEQFF
DNA: TGTGCCACCAGCAGAGATTTCTCGCGGTACAATGAGCAGTTCTTC

D: -
V: TRBV10-3
size: -
J: TRBJ1-3
CDR3: CAISDLPGRSGNTIYF
DNA: TGTGCCATCAGTGATCTCCCAGGAAGATCTGGAAACACCATATATTTT

D: -
V: TRBV28
size: -
J: TRBJ2-7
CDR3: CASSRQRYEQYF
DNA: TGTGCCAGCAGTAGACAGCGATACGAGCAGTACTTC

D: -
V: TRBV19
size: -
J: TRBJ2-3
CDR3: CASSIAREADTQYF
DNA: TGTGCCAGTAGTATTGCCAGGGAGGCAGATACGCAGTATTTT

D: TRBD1
V: TRBV28
size: few
J: TRBJ2-7
CDR3: CASSSRGQGASPYEQYF
DNA: TGTGCCAGCAGTTCCAGGGGACAGGGGGCGTCCCCCTACGAGCAGTACTTC

D: TRBD1
V: TRBV5-4
size: -
J: TRBJ1-2
CDR3: CASSLGGQGASNYGYTF
DNA: TGTGCCAGCAGCTTGGGAGGACAGGGGGCCTCTAACTATGGCTACACCTTC

D: -
V: TRBV28
size: -
J: TRBJ2-3
CDR3: CASTLGGYTDTQYF
DNA: TGTGCCAGCACCCTGGGGGGATACACAGATACGCAGTATTTT

D: -
V: TRBV7-2
size: -
J: TRBJ2-1
CDR3: CASSLTGQIYNEQFF
DNA: TGTGCCAGCAGCTTAACGGGACAAATCTACAATGAGCAGTTCTTC

D: -
V: TRBV28
size: -
J: TRBJ2-5
CDR3: CASSTRVGRQETQYF
DNA: TGTGCCAGCAGTACCCGGGTGGGGCGCCAAGAGACCCAGTACTTC

D: TRBD2
V: TRBV27
size: -
J: TRBJ2-3
CDR3: CASSLAGLGLAEADTQYF
DNA: TGTGCCAGCAGTTTAGCGGGCTTGGGACTAGCGGAAGCAGATACGCAGTATTTT

D: TRBD2
V: TRBV12-5
size: -
J: TRBJ2-1
CDR3: CASGPGFLAGPSGGQFF
DNA: TGTGCTAGTGGCCCAGGGTTCCTAGCGGGCCCCTCGGGGGGGCAGTTCTTC

D: TRBD1
V: TRBV24-1
size: -
J: TRBJ1-5
CDR3: CATSDCRDREGINQPQHF
DNA: TGTGCCACCAGTGACTGCCGGGACAGGGAAGGAATCAATCAGCCCCAGCATTTT

D: TRBD2
V: TRBV7-9
size: -
J: TRBJ2-1
CDR3: CASSPGLAGYNEQFF
DNA: TGTGCCAGCAGCCCCGGACTAGCGGGGTACAATGAGCAGTTCTTC

D: TRBD1
V: TRBV5-4
size: -
J: TRBJ1-2
CDR3: CASSLAGQPWAGYTF
DNA: TGTGCCAGCAGCTTGGCGGGACAGCCCTGGGCTGGCTACACCTTC

D: -
V: TRBV15
size: -
J: TRBJ2-2
CDR3: CATSRDPAYTGELFF
DNA: TGTGCCACCAGCAGAGACCCCGCGTATACCGGGGAGCTGTTTTTT

D: -
V: TRBV11-2
size: -
J: TRBJ1-2
CDR3: CASSSIGSAGGYGYTF
DNA: TGTGCCAGCAGCTCAATCGGGTCAGCCGGGGGCTATGGCTACACCTTC

D: -
V: TRBV29-1
size: -
J: TRBJ2-3
CDR3: CSVLLGTRRQDTQYF
DNA: TGCAGCGTTCTGCTCGGGACACGGCGTCAAGATACGCAGTATTTT

D: -
V: TRBV21-1
size: -
J: TRBJ2-3
CDR3: CASNAGLAGGSTPTDTQYF
DNA: TGTGCCAGCAACGCGGGACTAGCGGGGGGGTCAACCCCCACAGATACGCAGTATTTT